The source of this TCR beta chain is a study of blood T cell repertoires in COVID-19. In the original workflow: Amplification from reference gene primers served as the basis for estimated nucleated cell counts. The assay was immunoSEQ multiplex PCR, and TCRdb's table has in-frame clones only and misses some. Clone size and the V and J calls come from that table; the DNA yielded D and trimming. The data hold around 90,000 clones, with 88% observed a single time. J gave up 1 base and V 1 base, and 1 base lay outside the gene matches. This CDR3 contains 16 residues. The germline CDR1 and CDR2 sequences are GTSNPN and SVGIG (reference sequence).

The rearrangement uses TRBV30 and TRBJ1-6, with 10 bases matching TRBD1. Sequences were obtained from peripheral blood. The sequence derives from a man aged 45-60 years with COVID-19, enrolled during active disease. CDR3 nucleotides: TGTGCCTGGAGTGGGGACAGGGGTTCCTATAATTCACCCCTCCACTTT. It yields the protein CAWSGDRGSYNSPLHF.